This T cell receptor (beta chain) was retrieved from a study of cytomegalovirus exposure and HLA in healthy donors. Trimming removed 6 bases from V and 4 bases from J; junction bases left unmatched: 5. Germline lookup yields CDR1 ENHRY and CDR2 SYGVKD. CDR3 size: 14 residues. The PCR had 60 Vbeta and 13 Jbeta primers. Clones were read by immunoSEQ multiplex PCR, and TCRdb kept only the in-frame ones, dropping some. The sample lists around 130,000 clones; 80% were seen once. The rearrangement links TRBV10-3 to TRBJ2-1, with 8 bases fitting TRBD2. The receptor comes from a woman in her forties in good health and CMV-seronegative. Sequences were obtained from PBMCs. The CDR3 DNA sequence: TGTGCCATCAGGGCTGGCGGGGGGTACAATGAGCAGTTCTTC. Amino acid sequence: CAIRAGGGYNEQFF.